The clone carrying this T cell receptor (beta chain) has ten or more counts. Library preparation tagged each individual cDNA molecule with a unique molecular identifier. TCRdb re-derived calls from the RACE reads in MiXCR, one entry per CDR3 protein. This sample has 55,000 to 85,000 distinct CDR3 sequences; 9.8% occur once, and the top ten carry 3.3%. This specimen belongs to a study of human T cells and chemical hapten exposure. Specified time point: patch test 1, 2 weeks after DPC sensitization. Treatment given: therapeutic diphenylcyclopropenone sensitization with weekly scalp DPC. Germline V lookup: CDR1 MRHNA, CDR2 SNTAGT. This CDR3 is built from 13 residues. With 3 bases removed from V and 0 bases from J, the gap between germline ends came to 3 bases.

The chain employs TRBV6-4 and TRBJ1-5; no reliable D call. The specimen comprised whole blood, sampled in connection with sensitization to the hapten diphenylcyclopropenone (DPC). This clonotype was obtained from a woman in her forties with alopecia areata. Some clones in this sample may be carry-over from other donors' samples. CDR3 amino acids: CASSESSNQPQHF. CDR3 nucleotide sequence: TGTGCCAGCAGTGAATCTAGCAATCAGCCCCAGCATTTT.